This entry concerns a single TCR beta chain. Its specificity is not known. This specimen belongs to a study of OX40 agonist ivuxolimab in advanced cancers. Study background: Partial responses were achieved by three patients: one hepatocellular carcinoma, two cutaneous melanoma.

The V end was cut by 1 base, the J end by 2 bases, with 8 bases between. The germline V gene has CDR1 MNHNY and CDR2 SVGAGI (reference sequence). This CDR3 is built from 14 residues. TCRdb keeps only in-frame clones here, not all; method: immunoSEQ multiplex PCR. The table lists approximately 82,000 clones, about 83% of them singletons, with around 25% in the top ten. Whole-study findings and limits: On average, a greater number of expanded clones characterised CD8+ T cells relative to CD4+. CD4+ and CD8+ T cells in blood underwent clonal expansion by week 6 at 0.1 to 3.0 mg/kg.

This material consisted of CD4+ or CD8+ T cells sorted from blood, taken in a trial of the OX40 agonist ivuxolimab. The receptor's source is an adult with an advanced solid tumor such as melanoma, head and neck, liver or kidney cancer. The V call is TRBV6-6, the J call TRBJ2-5, with D perhaps given as TRBD1 or TRBD2 (5 bases each). The CDR3 DNA is TGTGCCAGCAGTTACTTATGGGGGCAAGAGACCCAGTACTTC. Amino acid sequence: CASSYLWGQETQYF.